What follows are 25 T cell receptor beta chains derived from one specimen sequenced in a study of blood T cell repertoires in COVID-19. Sequencing used immunoSEQ multiplex PCR; TCRdb keeps in-frame clones, though not all of them. The sample includes 90,000 to 120,000 clones, about 88% of them seen just once. The sequenced sample was peripheral blood. The receptors shown here come from a human donor in a cohort sampled during active COVID-19.

This clone has more than one count but fewer than ten. V gene TRBV25-1 combines with J gene TRBJ2-2; 7 bases fit TRBD1. The CDR3 length is 14 residues. Germline trimming cut 2 bases from V and 6 bases from J; bases unmatched to any gene: 3. Germline CDR1 MGHDK, CDR2 SYGVNS. The CDR3 sequence: CASSEQGVAGELFF. The CDR3 DNA reads TGTGCCAGCAGTGAACAGGGGGTTGCCGGGGAGCTGTTTTTT.

This chain joins TRBV7-2 and TRBJ1-2; unclear D gene. The germline gives CDR1 SGHTA, CDR2 FQGNSA. CDR3 length: 14 residues. V lost 5 bases, J lost 8 bases, and 18 bases lay in between. CDR3 in amino acids: CASSLRIAQTGYTF. The CDR3 DNA sequence: TGTGCCAGCAGCCTAAGGATTGCACAGACCGGCTACACCTTC.

This chain connects TRBV7-9 to TRBJ2-7; 9 bases agree with TRBD1. The CDR3 runs to 14 residues. Per the germline V gene, CDR1 is SEHNR and CDR2 is FQNEAQ (reference sequence). V gave up 4 bases and J gave up 5 bases; unmatched junction bases: 6. CDR3 loop: CASSSPGQGDEQYF. In DNA form, the CDR3 reads TGTGCCAGCAGCTCTCCGGGACAGGGAGACGAGCAGTACTTC.

The CDR3 DNA follows: TGCAGCGTTGTCGCTATTCACAATGAGCAGTTCTTC. Protein product: CSVVAIHNEQFF. The rearrangement links TRBV29-1 to TRBJ2-1; D call uncertain. The CDR3 spans 12 residues. Germline assignment: CDR1 SQVTM and CDR2 ANQGSEA. V gave up 4 bases and J gave up 5 bases, with 9 bases separating them.

The chain carries TRBV18 and TRBJ2-7, with 8 bases fitting TRBD2. The germline V gene has CDR1 KGHSH and CDR2 LQKENI. The CDR3 loop spans 18 amino acids. V was pared by 4 bases and J by 7 bases, with 21 bases of the junction left unmatched. In DNA form, the CDR3 reads TGTGCCAGCTCACTCGTCCCGGCGGCGGGGGGCCAAAAGGATGAGCAGTACTTC. It specifies CASSLVPAAGGQKDEQYF.

The rearrangement links TRBV11-2 to TRBJ2-1, with TRBD1 matching over 7 bases. Germline CDR1 and CDR2: SGHAT and FQNNGV. This CDR3 is built from 13 residues. The V and J ends lost 5 bases and 7 bases, in that order; junction bases with no gene match: 5. The CDR3 DNA reads TGTGCCAGCAGCGGGGACAGAGGGAATGAGCAGTTCTTC. The encoded protein is CASSGDRGNEQFF.

The rearrangement joins TRBV19 to TRBJ2-7; 9 bases are shared with TRBD1. Germline loops: CDR1 LNHDA, CDR2 SQIVND (reference sequence). There are 15 residues in the CDR3. The V and J ends lost 5 bases and 3 bases, in that order; junction bases with no gene match: 8. The CDR3 DNA reads as TGTGCCAGTAGTGCGGGACAGGGAGACCTCTACGAGCAGTACTTC. Protein: CASSAGQGDLYEQYF.

The CDR3 sequence is CASSEGQGYQPQHF. For the CDR3, the DNA is TGTGCCAGCAGTGAAGGGCAGGGCTATCAGCCCCAGCATTTT. This chain connects TRBV2 to TRBJ1-5; TRBD1 might be the D (5 bases). CDR3 length: 14 residues. Germline V gene data show CDR1 as SNHLY and CDR2 as FYNNEI. The V end lost 1 base, the J end lost 5 bases, and 9 bases lay between the germline ends.

The rearrangement joins TRBV27 to TRBJ1-5; unclear D gene. In germline, CDR1 is MNHEY, CDR2 SMNVEV (reference sequence). V lost 2 bases and J lost 0, with 11 bases in between. The CDR3 extends over 16 amino acids. The CDR3 nucleotides read TGTGCCAGCAGTTTAACAGCTCATTATAGCAATCAGCCCCAGCATTTT. As protein: CASSLTAHYSNQPQHF.

On this clone: The sample has other DNA sequences that encode this CDR3 too. The chain recombines TRBV27 with TRBJ2-1; D may be TRBD2 (6 bases). This CDR3 has 14 residues. The V gene's germline CDR1 is MNHEY and CDR2 SMNVEV (reference sequence). Trimming removed 3 bases from V and 5 bases from J, with 11 bases in between. This CDR3 is CASSFTLADNEQFF. The CDR3 DNA reads TGTGCCAGCAGTTTTACACTAGCAGACAATGAGCAGTTCTTC.

This chain links TRBV5-4 with TRBJ2-5, with TRBD1 identical over 8 bases. After removal of 3 bases from V and 2 bases from J, the junction contained 9 bases not matched to a gene. This CDR3 is 16 amino acids long. The germline V gene has CDR1 SGHNT and CDR2 YYREEE (reference sequence). The CDR3 protein is CASSSRQRTGQETQYF. The CDR3 DNA sequence: TGTGCCAGCAGCTCACGCCAACGGACAGGGCAAGAGACCCAGTACTTC.

The chain employs TRBV7-9 and TRBJ2-1; 8 nucleotides line up with TRBD2. This CDR3 spans 15 amino acids. Germline V gene lookup returns CDR1 SEHNR and CDR2 FQNEAQ (reference sequence). Trimming at V came to 5 bases and at J to 2 bases, leaving 5 bases not matched to a gene. The CDR3, as DNA: TGTGCCAGCAGCCTCCACGGGGGGGCCTACAATGAGCAGTTCTTC. Translation gives CASSLHGGAYNEQFF.

CDR3 loop: CASTKTGVKYNEQFF. DNA for the CDR3: TGTGCCAGCACCAAGACAGGGGTAAAGTACAATGAGCAGTTCTTC. The V call is TRBV19, the J call TRBJ2-1; TRBD1 matches 8 bases. The germline CDR1 and CDR2 sequences are LNHDA and SQIVND (reference sequence). This CDR3 has 15 amino acids. The V and J ends lost 9 bases and 4 bases, in that order; junction bases with no gene match: 11. Supplemented by reference TRBV19 and TRBJ2-1, the full variable domain reads DGGITQSPKYLFRKEGQNVTLSCEQNLNHDAMYWYRQDPGQGLRLIYYSQIVNDFQKGDIAEGYSVSREKKESFPLTVTSAQKNPTAFYLCASTKTGVKYNEQFFGPGTRLTVL.

The chain is built from TRBV1 and TRBJ2-3; TRBD2 is the table's D call and was not checked against the DNA. TRBV1 is deemed a pseudogene. This CDR3 region has 13 residues. CDR3 sequence: CTSDRTYTDTQYF. The DNA of the CDR3 is TGCACCAGCGATAGGACTTACACAGATACGCAGTATTTT.

This chain uses TRBV18 with TRBJ2-3, with D tentatively TRBD1 (5 bases). The CDR3 extends over 16 amino acids. From germline, CDR1 is KGHSH and CDR2 LQKENI. The V end was cut by 5 bases, the J end by 0 bases, with 15 bases between. The CDR3 region is CASSERQSLSTDTQYF. As DNA, the CDR3 is TGTGCCAGCTCAGAAAGACAGTCACTGAGCACAGATACGCAGTATTTT.

This sequence joins TRBV19 and TRBJ1-5; D remains ambiguous. Per germline, CDR1 LNHDA and CDR2 SQIVND (reference sequence). The CDR3 contains 17 residues. V was shortened by 3 bases and J by 0 bases, with 15 bases between the two germline ends. CDR3 region: CASSMGGAVYSNQPQHF. CDR3 nucleotides: TGTGCCAGTAGTATGGGCGGAGCGGTTTATAGCAATCAGCCCCAGCATTTT.

V usage is TRBV10-1 and J usage is TRBJ2-7; TRBD1 matches at 7 bases. The CDR3 runs 12 residues. CDR1 is WNHNN, CDR2 SYGVQD, per germline (reference sequence). The junction had 0 bases not matched to a gene; V was cut back by 4 bases and J by 3 bases. CDR3 bases: TGCGCCAGCAGTGGGACAGGCTACGAGCAGTACTTC. This sequence encodes CASSGTGYEQYF.

The V and J genes are TRBV12-3 or TRBV12-4 and TRBJ1-1; tentative D call: TRBD1 (5 bases). The CDR3 covers 13 residues. V lost 6 bases and J lost 1, with 9 bases in between. The CDR3 sequence: CASSGTENTEAFF. The CDR3 DNA reads TGTGCCAGCAGCGGGACTGAGAACACTGAAGCTTTCTTT.

This chain links TRBV3-1 (or the pseudogene TRBV3-2) with TRBJ2-7; 13 nucleotides align to TRBD2. V gave up 1 base and J gave up 9 bases; unmatched junction bases: 6. The CDR3 has 15 residues. Germline loops: CDR1 LGHDT, CDR2 YNNKEL (reference sequence). The CDR3 bases are TGTGCCAGCAGCCAAGCAACTAGCGGGGGGGCCCGGCAGTACTTC. It codes for CASSQATSGGARQYF.

V gene TRBV11-3 combines with J gene TRBJ2-7, with 7 bases identical to TRBD1. This CDR3 has 13 amino acids. Germline V lookup: CDR1 SGHNT, CDR2 YENEEA. V was pared by 5 bases and J by 4 bases, with 5 bases of the junction left unmatched. The CDR3 loop is CASSETGSYEQYF. In DNA, the CDR3 is TGTGCCAGCAGCGAGACAGGGAGTTACGAGCAGTACTTC.

The CDR3 loop reads CASSFKGAGTEAFF. The CDR3 coding sequence is TGTGCCAGCAGTTTTAAGGGGGCAGGCACTGAAGCTTTCTTT. This chain joins TRBV6-6 and TRBJ1-1; TRBD1 aligns across 7 bases. The CDR3 loop spans 14 amino acids. CDR1 MNHNY and CDR2 SVGAGI come from the germline V gene (reference sequence). V was pared by 4 bases and J by 4 bases, with 6 bases of the junction left unmatched.

Here the CDR3 reads CSASPGLAKEQYF. CDR3 nucleotides: TGCAGTGCTAGTCCGGGACTAGCGAAAGAGCAGTACTTC. The chain employs TRBV20-1 and TRBJ2-7; 10 bases fit TRBD2. The CDR3 covers 13 residues. In germline, CDR1 is DFQATT, CDR2 SNEGSKA (reference sequence). With V trimmed by 3 bases and J by 7 bases, 6 bases remained unmatched.

The rearrangement links TRBV3-1 (or the pseudogene TRBV3-2) to TRBJ2-5; 11 bases agree with TRBD2. CDR1 LGHDT and CDR2 YNNKEL come from the germline V gene (reference sequence). The ends lost 0 bases at V and 2 bases at J; junction bases unmatched: 5. The CDR3 has 17 amino acids. CDR3 bases: TGTGCCAGCAGCCAAGAGAGGACTAGCGGGTATCAAGAGACCCAGTACTTC. This codes for CASSQERTSGYQETQYF.

V usage is TRBV27 and J usage is TRBJ2-4, with no clear D. This CDR3 contains 15 residues. Germline CDR1 MNHEY, CDR2 SMNVEV (reference sequence). The V and J ends lost 8 bases and 4 bases respectively, with 18 bases between them. The CDR3 region is CASSLVVASKNIQYF. The CDR3 coding sequence is TGTGCCAGCTCCTTGGTGGTAGCCTCAAAAAACATTCAGTACTTC.

This rearrangement joins TRBV7-9 to TRBJ1-1, with D possibly being TRBD1 (6 bases). Germline V gene lookup returns CDR1 SEHNR and CDR2 FQNEAQ (reference sequence). This CDR3 has 14 residues. Trimming shortened V by 5 bases and J by 6 bases, and 16 bases separated the two germline ends. The CDR3 bases are TGTGCCAGCAGCCGAATAGGGGGTGTGGCTGAAGCTTTCTTT. Its protein product is CASSRIGGVAEAFF.